This TCR beta chain derives from a study of shared clonotypes between healthy human individuals. The data were produced by immunoSEQ multiplex PCR, yet TCRdb's version contains in-frame clones alone and is incomplete. The sample holds over a million clones, more than 95% seen once. Germline V gives CDR1 MDHEN, CDR2 SYDVKM. V was pared by 3 bases and J by 0 bases, with 11 bases between. CDR3 length: 15 residues. Splitting the CD4+ cells yielded a CD45RA+ naive subset and a CD45RA-negative memory subset. This clone occurred once. The TCR was taken from a man aged 25-45 years in good health. The specimen sequenced was naive CD4+ T cells sorted from blood. Subset here: CD45RA+ positively selected. The V gene is TRBV28, the J gene TRBJ1-2; a possible D gene is TRBD1 (5 bases). Here the CDR3 DNA reads TGTGCCAGCAGTTTGGGCCCGACAGCTAACTATGGCTACACCTTC. This codes for CASSLGPTANYGYTF.